These T cell receptor beta chains were read from a single sample in a study of blood T cells in healthy people across ages. TCRdb re-called the 5' RACE reads with MiXCR, one entry per CDR3 protein. The table shows around 800,000 distinct CDR3 sequences, with around two thirds occurring only once. Material: blood. The receptor set was obtained from a young man in good health. Each CDR3 is given without its conserved first and last residue. A D gene is named only where the DNA matches it firmly. Clone size is stated in some rows and not others, as once, few, many or a class when expanded.

V: TRBV6-2/TRBV6-3
D: -
size: once
CDR3: ATPVGAIGSDTQY

V: TRBV5-1
D: -
size: -
CDR3: ASSLRGAGVSGANVLT

V: TRBV9
D: TRBD2
size: -
CDR3: ASSVAVAGVFYEQY

V: TRBV7-2
D: -
size: -
CDR3: ASSLDPEAYEQY

V: TRBV12-3/TRBV12-4
D: TRBD2
size: -
CDR3: ASSLGFNGGATDTQY

V: TRBV7-3
D: -
size: -
CDR3: ASSSDIQETQY

V: TRBV12-3/TRBV12-4
D: -
size: -
CDR3: ASSRAGRTEAF

V: TRBV27
D: -
size: -
CDR3: ASSWSGDQPQH

V: TRBV6-2/TRBV6-3
D: TRBD2
size: -
CDR3: ASTNTGLVGDETQY

V: TRBV7-2
D: -
size: -
CDR3: ASSTMGGYGYT

V: TRBV28
D: -
size: -
CDR3: ASSLGSHCEQY

V: TRBV28
D: TRBD2
size: once
CDR3: ASSSGTSVETQY

V: TRBV25-1
D: TRBD1
size: -
CDR3: ASSESFTGDGYT

V: TRBV5-5
D: TRBD2
size: few
CDR3: ASSFPGLAGYNEQF

V: TRBV6-1
D: -
size: -
CDR3: ASSEFSNSNQPQH

V: TRBV7-9
D: -
size: -
CDR3: ASSAGPSYEQY

V: TRBV4-2
D: TRBD2
size: -
CDR3: ASSQDNPSGGEAKNIQY

V: TRBV6-1
D: -
size: -
CDR3: ASSEIDSGWAGANVLT

V: TRBV30
D: TRBD1
size: -
CDR3: AWSAGQGDIQY

V: TRBV4-1
D: TRBD2
size: many
CDR3: ASSHPGLAGGPRSYEQY

V: TRBV6-5
D: TRBD2
size: -
CDR3: ASSRAGSAGETQY

V: TRBV28
D: -
size: -
CDR3: ASSSTLTGTPVAETQY

V: TRBV7-9
D: -
size: -
CDR3: ASSLWVGGPQSWF

V: TRBV27
D: -
size: -
CDR3: ASSLRGFEDEQY

V: TRBV28
D: TRBD1
size: few
CDR3: ASTFVPGGGTDTQY

V: TRBV3-1
D: -
size: -
CDR3: ASSQDRLARETQY

V: TRBV3-1
D: -
size: once
CDR3: ASSQFWGGRTYEQF

V: TRBV15
D: -
size: -
CDR3: ATSRVFGGHSNEQF

V: TRBV21-1
D: -
size: few
CDR3: ASTSGPLAGNYGYT

V: TRBV7-2
D: TRBD1
size: -
CDR3: ASSLWGQGSTDTQY

V: TRBV6-5
D: -
size: once
CDR3: ARSQSWSQPHGYT

V: TRBV10-3
D: -
size: few
CDR3: ATTASGANVLT

V: TRBV4-2
D: -
size: -
CDR3: ASSPDGDGKGEQF

V: TRBV5-1
D: -
size: few
CDR3: ASSLADTQETQY

V: TRBV3-1
D: -
size: once
CDR3: ASSPSGLPNTEAF

V: TRBV20-1
D: -
size: -
CDR3: SAPNGGLGEQY

V: TRBV27
D: TRBD1
size: once
CDR3: ASTPGTGITEAF

V: TRBV12-3/TRBV12-4
D: TRBD1
size: -
CDR3: ASSFGRGFGEQY

V: TRBV14
D: -
size: -
CDR3: ASSQMYGRTDTQY

V: TRBV9
D: -
size: -
CDR3: ASSVGSTYNEQF

V: TRBV6-5
D: TRBD2
size: -
CDR3: ASSGGLAGGDEQF

V: TRBV12-3/TRBV12-4
D: -
size: few
CDR3: ASCLGASPSYEQY

V: TRBV4-2
D: -
size: few
CDR3: ASSQDGLSGYT

V: TRBV29-1
D: -
size: -
CDR3: SVSGRKAQY

V: TRBV6-1
D: -
size: few
CDR3: ASSMSTDTEAF

V: TRBV5-1
D: TRBD2
size: once
CDR3: ASSSPLGGGASYEQY

V: TRBV29-1
D: TRBD2
size: -
CDR3: SVKSGGSVGAQY

V: TRBV4-2
D: TRBD1
size: -
CDR3: ASSQDLSRGGGYT

V: TRBV20-1
D: TRBD2
size: few
CDR3: SAREPAGGIGEQF

V: TRBV6-2/TRBV6-3
D: TRBD2
size: few
CDR3: ASSYGGGANEQF

V: TRBV28
D: TRBD1
size: -
CDR3: ASSFRTGNYGEQF

V: TRBV20-1
D: -
size: -
CDR3: SAFLGGGNIQY

V: TRBV6-2/TRBV6-3
D: TRBD1
size: -
CDR3: ASRPRDSYNSPLH

V: TRBV20-1
D: TRBD2
size: few
CDR3: SAREGGGKGEQY

V: TRBV21-1
D: -
size: -
CDR3: ASSKHTLSSYNEQF

V: TRBV6-1
D: -
size: -
CDR3: ASSRDGITYEQY

V: TRBV6-2/TRBV6-3
D: -
size: -
CDR3: ASSYRGSGANVQT

V: TRBV9
D: -
size: -
CDR3: ASSGFGGSTDTQY

V: TRBV12-3/TRBV12-4
D: TRBD1
size: few
CDR3: ASSSTGVGSPLH